One T cell receptor beta chain is described in this entry. The sample is drawn from a study of blood T cell repertoires in COVID-19. The overall study: Whether acute or convalescent, the COVID-19 samples came from the United States, Italy and Spain. PBMCs, B-cell-depleted T cells, or T cells provided the cDNA or gDNA that made up the material.

Authors' processing steps: Estimates of nucleated cell counts were drawn from the amplification of reference gene primers. Only in-frame clones appear in the TCRdb table, and some are missing; sequencing was by immunoSEQ multiplex PCR. Clonal size and the V and J genes are those of that table, whereas D and trimming came from the DNA. This table holds 250,000 to 300,000 clones, about 88% found once. V trimming: 1 base; J trimming: 9 bases; junction bases outside the gene matches: 4. Germline loops: CDR1 SGHNT, CDR2 YYREEE (reference sequence). The CDR3 contains 14 residues. The clonotype was recovered from a man between 18 and 29 years old with active or convalescent COVID-19. The rearrangement links TRBV5-4 to TRBJ1-6; 7 positions match TRBD1. Sequencing was carried out using peripheral blood. The CDR3 DNA reads TGTGCCAGCAGCTTGTCAGGGGGGAGTTCACCCCTCCACTTT. It yields the protein CASSLSGGSSPLHF.